The 18 T cell receptor beta chains below come from one sample, sequenced in a study of blood T cell repertoires in COVID-19. Libraries were prepared by immunoSEQ multiplex PCR; TCRdb keeps only in-frame clonotypes and omits some of them. The table shows about 180,000 clones, with around 73% occurring only once. Sequenced: PBMCs or T cells enriched from blood (not recorded which). Every receptor here comes from a woman aged 45 to 65 who had recovered from COVID-19.

This clone came up once. This sequence joins TRBV28 and TRBJ1-6, with 7 bases identical to TRBD1. This CDR3 has 16 amino acids. V shed 6 bases and J 7 bases; nucleotides not matched to a gene: 12. Looked up from germline, CDR1 is MDHEN and CDR2 is SYDVKM. The DNA of the CDR3 is TGTGCCAGCAGCACCCCGGGACAGCCTCCAAATTCACCCCTCCACTTT. This translates into CASSTPGQPPNSPLHF.

The V and J genes are TRBV5-1 and TRBJ1-1; D is perhaps TRBD1 (6 bases). The CDR3 runs 15 residues. CDR1 is SGHRS, CDR2 YFSETQ, per germline. The germline V and J ends were trimmed by 1 base and 4 bases, with 14 bases remaining between them. The CDR3 coding sequence is TGCGCCAGCAGCTTGAAGGACAGCGGAGGCACTGAAGCTTTCTTT. Translated, it gives CASSLKDSGGTEAFF.

There are a few counts of this clone. CDR3: CASSAQLSDSPLHF. The CDR3, as DNA: TGCGCCAGCAGCGCCCAACTAAGTGATTCACCCCTCCACTTT. V gene TRBV5-1 combines with J gene TRBJ1-6; no clear D. V was cut by 4 bases and J by 8 bases, with 13 bases left in between. CDR1 and CDR2 from the germline V gene are SGHRS and YFSETQ. CDR3 length equals 14 residues.

The chain couples TRBV15 to TRBJ1-5, with 11 nucleotides matching TRBD1. The germline gives CDR1 LNHNV, CDR2 YYDKDF (reference sequence). With V trimmed by 3 bases and J by 7 bases, 2 bases remained unmatched. The CDR3 extends over 14 amino acids. This chain's CDR3 is CATSSGTGGQPQHF. The DNA for the CDR3 is TGTGCCACCAGCAGCGGGACAGGGGGGCAGCCCCAGCATTTT. Full variable domain (missing parts from reference TRBV15 and TRBJ1-5): DAMVIQNPRYQVTQFGKPVTLSCSQTLNHNVMYWYQQKSSQAPKLLFHYYDKDFNNEADTPDNFQSRRPNTSFCFLDIRSPGLGDTAMYLCATSSGTGGQPQHFGDGTRLSIL.

The V and J genes are TRBV12-3 or TRBV12-4 and TRBJ1-2, with D perhaps TRBD1 (5 bases). The CDR3 sequence is 13 residues long. V was shortened by 2 bases and J by 7 bases, with 11 bases between the two germline ends. CDR3 in amino acids: CASSLSQGSGYTF. The DNA of the CDR3 is TGTGCCAGCAGTTTATCGCAGGGAAGTGGCTACACCTTC.

The V and J genes are TRBV28 and TRBJ1-3; D is unresolved. Germline-derived CDR1 and CDR2 are MDHEN and SYDVKM. Trimming took off 8 bases at V and 0 bases at J, with 14 bases between the two ends. This CDR3 region has 15 residues. CDR3 sequence: CASVPPFSSGNTIYF. The CDR3 region has the DNA TGTGCCAGCGTGCCCCCGTTTAGCTCTGGAAACACCATATATTTT.

The gene calls are TRBV6-5 and TRBJ1-2, with a possible D match to TRBD1 (5 bases). The ends were cut back, 2 bases at V and 4 bases at J, with 17 bases in the middle. The length of the CDR3 is 16 residues. Per the germline V gene, CDR1 is MNHEY and CDR2 is SVGAGI. CDR3 residues: CASSYSARGSLYGYTF. The CDR3 DNA sequence: TGTGCCAGCAGTTACAGCGCTAGGGGCAGCCTCTATGGCTACACCTTC.

The V and J genes are TRBV5-1 and TRBJ2-5, with 8 bases lining up with TRBD1. This CDR3 region has 16 residues. Looked up from germline, CDR1 is SGHRS and CDR2 is YFSETQ. The V segment lost 0 bases and the J segment 2 bases; nucleotides outside the gene matches: 6. The CDR3 here is CASSLGGQAGQETQYF. The CDR3 DNA follows: TGCGCCAGCAGCTTGGGGGGACAGGCGGGTCAAGAGACCCAGTACTTC.

This rearrangement joins TRBV5-1 to TRBJ2-3; D is unresolved. The CDR3 covers 16 residues. Germline V gene lookup returns CDR1 SGHRS and CDR2 YFSETQ. The V end was cut by 3 bases, the J end by 1 base, with 15 bases between. Here the CDR3 DNA reads TGCGCCAGCAGCTCTAGTTCTGTGGGTGGCACAGATACGCAGTATTTT. Translating it yields CASSSSSVGGTDTQYF. Filled out from reference TRBV5-1 and TRBJ2-3, the complete variable domain reads KAGVTQTPRYLIKTRGQQVTLSCSPISGHRSVSWYQQTPGQGLQFLFEYFSETQRNKGNFPGRFSGRQFSNSRSEMNVSTLELGDSALYLCASSSSSVGGTDTQYFGPGTRLTVL.

This rearrangement joins TRBV9 to TRBJ2-3, with 8 bases identical to TRBD2. In germline, CDR1 is SGDLS, CDR2 YYNGEE. The trim removed 0 bases at V and 4 bases at J, leaving 7 bases unmatched. CDR3 length equals 16 residues. The CDR3 nucleotides are TGTGCCAGCAGCGTAGAGGCTAGCGGGTCCGCAGATACGCAGTATTTT. Encoded protein: CASSVEASGSADTQYF.

The rearrangement joins TRBV2 to TRBJ2-1, with D tentatively TRBD2 (6 bases). The germline CDR1 and CDR2 sequences are SNHLY and FYNNEI. Trimming removed 3 bases from V and 3 bases from J, with 12 bases in between. The CDR3 extends over 15 amino acids. Written as DNA, the CDR3 is TGTGCCAGCAGTGAGACGGGACTCTTCTACAATGAGCAGTTCTTC. Translating it yields CASSETGLFYNEQFF.

The CDR3 coding sequence is TGTGCCACCAGCCTGACAGGCGACTACGAGCAGTACTTC. Translation gives CATSLTGDYEQYF. The gene calls are TRBV15 and TRBJ2-7; possible D gene TRBD1, 6 bases. This CDR3 is built from 13 residues. V lost 5 bases and J 3 bases, leaving 11 bases between the germline ends. CDR1 and CDR2 (germline): LNHNV, YYDKDF (reference sequence).

The J gene is TRBJ2-1, the V gene TRBV3-1 (or the pseudogene TRBV3-2); a possible D gene is TRBD2 (5 bases). The CDR3 sequence is 14 residues long. Trimming took off 2 bases at V and 3 bases at J, with 8 bases between the two ends. Germline values: CDR1 LGHDT, CDR2 YNNKEL (reference sequence). The CDR3 DNA follows: TGTGCCAGCAGCCAAAACGGACTCTACAATGAGCAGTTCTTC. This gives the protein CASSQNGLYNEQFF.

The gene calls are TRBV28 and TRBJ2-2; 9 nucleotides match TRBD1. V dropped 5 bases and J dropped 5; count of bases not matched to a gene: 15. The CDR3 length is 18 residues. Germline V gives CDR1 MDHEN, CDR2 SYDVKM. The CDR3 nucleotides read TGTGCCAGCAGTCCCGCGGGCCGGGGACAGGGAGGTACCGGGGAGCTGTTTTTT. Amino acids: CASSPAGRGQGGTGELFF.

The gene calls are TRBV18 and TRBJ2-1; D might be TRBD2 (6 bases). The CDR3 runs to 15 residues. Germline assignment: CDR1 KGHSH and CDR2 LQKENI. With 3 bases removed from V and 5 bases from J, the gap between germline ends came to 14 bases. This CDR3 is CASSPQRVKNNEQFF. CDR3 DNA: TGTGCCAGCTCACCCCAGCGGGTAAAAAACAATGAGCAGTTCTTC.

The J gene is TRBJ2-3, the V gene TRBV5-6; D is unclear. Germline V gene sequence: CDR1 SGHDT, CDR2 YYEEEE. The ends were cut back, 2 bases at V and 6 bases at J, with 13 bases in the middle. The CDR3 length is 14 residues. The CDR3 nucleotides are TGTGCCAGCAGCTTTTCGCGCGCTCGGGATACGCAGTATTTT. Translation: CASSFSRARDTQYF.

The J gene is TRBJ2-4, the V gene TRBV2, with D unclear. Trimming left V 5 bases short and J 5 bases short, with 7 bases between. There are 12 residues in the CDR3. Germline assignment: CDR1 SNHLY and CDR2 FYNNEI. CDR3 amino acids: CASSIQENIQYF. The CDR3 nucleotides are TGTGCCAGCAGTATTCAGGAAAACATTCAGTACTTC.

This chain uses TRBV7-2 with TRBJ2-7; D may be TRBD2 (7 bases). The germline V gene encodes CDR1 SGHTA and CDR2 FQGNSA. This CDR3 has 16 amino acids. V shed 3 bases and J shed 5 bases, with 20 bases lying between them. The CDR3: CASSFRGGGGTHEQYF. The CDR3 nucleotides read TGTGCCAGCAGCTTCAGGGGTGGGGGAGGGACCCACGAGCAGTACTTC.